This T cell receptor (beta chain) was obtained from a study of PD-1 blockade in classical Hodgkin lymphoma. About the study: Patients were given intravenous nivolumab, 3 mg/kg, every 2 weeks. The study, taken as a whole, reports: Compared with healthy donors, newly diagnosed patients reportedly showed lower baseline TCR diversity. Those starting nivolumab under 1 year post-ASCT were excluded. A significant rise in TCR diversity by C4D1 was seen for CD4+ but not CD8+ cells.

Profiling relied on immunoSEQ multiplex PCR, and the TCRdb table lists in-frame clones only, not all of them. In the table there are about 22,000 clones, roughly 76% of which are singletons. Details on this clone: No antigen is known for it.

Germline V gene data show CDR1 as MNHNS and CDR2 as SASEGT. V was clipped by 6 bases and J by 10 bases, with 18 bases between them. This CDR3 spans 14 amino acids. The time point denotes: cycle 4 day 1 (C4D1), after around six weeks of nivolumab. After autologous stem cell transplantation all patients relapsed, and prior brentuximab vedotin exposure differed between cohorts. Researchers used magnetic negative selection to pull out pure CD4+ T cells from thawed PBMCs. The gene calls are TRBV6-1 and TRBJ1-4; weak D call: TRBD1 (5 bases). Sequenced here: CD4+ T cells from blood, sampled before the fourth cycle of nivolumab. This TCR was recovered from a human donor with classical Hodgkin lymphoma. The CDR3 loop reads CASREGFVGAKLFF. The CDR3 DNA is TGTGCCAGCAGAGAGGGGTTCGTAGGGGCAAAACTGTTTTTT.